This T cell receptor beta chain was sequenced in a study of T cell responses to AZD1222 COVID-19 vaccine. Study-level findings and limits: Donors in the cohort were predominantly white British and more often female, and clonal diversity was possibly underestimated.

Generated by immunoSEQ multiplex PCR, the TCRdb table keeps only in-frame clones and is missing some. The sample lists about 130,000 clones; roughly 84% were seen once. For this clone: Its antigen is unknown.

Germline CDR1 is SGHAT and CDR2 is FQDESV (reference sequence). The CDR3 extends over 13 amino acids. The germline V and J ends were trimmed by 5 bases and 0 bases, with 7 bases remaining between them. The chain employs TRBV11-1 and TRBJ1-2; D is perhaps TRBD1 (5 bases). The clonotype comes from an adult in good health. The sequenced sample was peripheral blood, obtained on day 0 of AZD1222 vaccination. The CDR3 is CASSTTANYGYTF. The CDR3 nucleotides are TGTGCCAGCAGCACGACAGCTAACTATGGCTACACCTTC.